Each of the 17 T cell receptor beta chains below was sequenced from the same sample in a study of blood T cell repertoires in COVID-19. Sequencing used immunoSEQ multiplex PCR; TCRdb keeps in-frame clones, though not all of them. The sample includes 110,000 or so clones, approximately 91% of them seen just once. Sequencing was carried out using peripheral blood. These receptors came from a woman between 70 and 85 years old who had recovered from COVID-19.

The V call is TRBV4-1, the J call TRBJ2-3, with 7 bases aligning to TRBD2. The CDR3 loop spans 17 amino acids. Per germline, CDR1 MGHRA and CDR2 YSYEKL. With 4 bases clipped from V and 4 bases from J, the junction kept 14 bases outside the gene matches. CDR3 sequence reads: CASSRTETGGGPDTQYF. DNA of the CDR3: TGCGCCAGCAGCCGTACCGAGACGGGAGGAGGGCCAGATACGCAGTATTTT.

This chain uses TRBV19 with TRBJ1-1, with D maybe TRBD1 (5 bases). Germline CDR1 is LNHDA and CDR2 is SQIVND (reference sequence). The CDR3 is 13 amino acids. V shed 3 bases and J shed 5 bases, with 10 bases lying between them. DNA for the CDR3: TGTGCCAGTAGTATTTCGACAGCGACTGAAGCTTTCTTT. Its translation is CASSISTATEAFF.

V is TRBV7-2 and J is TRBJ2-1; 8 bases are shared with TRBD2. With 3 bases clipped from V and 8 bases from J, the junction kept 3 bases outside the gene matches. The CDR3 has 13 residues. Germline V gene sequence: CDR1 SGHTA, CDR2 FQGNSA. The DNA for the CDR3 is TGTGCCAGCAGCTTGACTAGCGTCCATGAGCAGTTCTTC. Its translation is CASSLTSVHEQFF.

The CDR3: CASSAGNNEQFF. Written as DNA, the CDR3 is TGTGCCAGCTCGGCGGGGAACAATGAGCAGTTCTTC. The rearrangement links TRBV18 to TRBJ2-1; a possible D gene is TRBD2 (6 bases). The germline V gene has CDR1 KGHSH and CDR2 LQKENI. The CDR3 has 12 amino acids. Trimming left V 6 bases short and J 5 bases short, with 8 bases between.

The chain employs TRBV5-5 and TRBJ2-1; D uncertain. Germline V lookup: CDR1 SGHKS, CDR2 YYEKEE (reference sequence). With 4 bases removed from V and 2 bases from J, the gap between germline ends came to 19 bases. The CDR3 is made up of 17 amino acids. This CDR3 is CASSPITGSAPYNEQFF. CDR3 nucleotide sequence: TGTGCCAGCAGCCCTATCACCGGGTCAGCGCCCTACAATGAGCAGTTCTTC. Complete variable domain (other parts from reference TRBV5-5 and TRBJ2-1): DAGVTQSPTHLIKTRGQQVTLRCSPISGHKSVSWYQQVLGQGPQFIFQYYEKEERGRGNFPDRFSARQFPNYSSELNVNALLLGDSALYLCASSPITGSAPYNEQFFGPGTRLTVL.

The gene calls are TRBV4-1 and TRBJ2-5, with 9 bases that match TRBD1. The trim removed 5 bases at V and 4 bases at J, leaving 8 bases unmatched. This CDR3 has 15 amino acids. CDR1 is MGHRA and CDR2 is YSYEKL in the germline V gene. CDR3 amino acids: CASSSEQGAGETQYF. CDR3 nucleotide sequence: TGCGCCAGCAGCTCTGAACAGGGGGCGGGAGAGACCCAGTACTTC.

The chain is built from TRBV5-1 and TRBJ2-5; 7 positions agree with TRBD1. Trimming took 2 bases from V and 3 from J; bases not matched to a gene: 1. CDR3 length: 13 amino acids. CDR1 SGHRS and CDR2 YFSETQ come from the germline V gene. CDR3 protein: CASSFTGEETQYF. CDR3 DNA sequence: TGCGCCAGCAGCTTCACAGGGGAAGAGACCCAGTACTTC.

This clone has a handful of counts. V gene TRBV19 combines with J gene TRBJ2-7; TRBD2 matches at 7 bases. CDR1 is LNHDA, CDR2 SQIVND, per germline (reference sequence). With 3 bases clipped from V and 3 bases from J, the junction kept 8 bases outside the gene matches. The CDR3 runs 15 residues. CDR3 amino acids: CASSMGLAAGYEQYF. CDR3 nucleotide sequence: TGTGCCAGTAGTATGGGGCTAGCGGCCGGCTACGAGCAGTACTTC. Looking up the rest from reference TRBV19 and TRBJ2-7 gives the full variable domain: DGGITQSPKYLFRKEGQNVTLSCEQNLNHDAMYWYRQDPGQGLRLIYYSQIVNDFQKGDIAEGYSVSREKKESFPLTVTSAQKNPTAFYLCASSMGLAAGYEQYFGPGTRLTVT.

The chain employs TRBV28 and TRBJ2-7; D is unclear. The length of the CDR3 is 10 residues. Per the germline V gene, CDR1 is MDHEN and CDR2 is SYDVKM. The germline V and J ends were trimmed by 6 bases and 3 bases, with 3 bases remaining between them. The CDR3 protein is CASSIYEQYF. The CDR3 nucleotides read TGTGCCAGCAGCATCTACGAGCAGTACTTC.

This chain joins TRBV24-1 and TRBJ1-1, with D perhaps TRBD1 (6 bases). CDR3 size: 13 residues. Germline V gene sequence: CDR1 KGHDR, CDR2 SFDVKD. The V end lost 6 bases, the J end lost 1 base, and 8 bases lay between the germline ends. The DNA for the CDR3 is TGTGCCACCAGTCAGGGGTCGAACACTGAAGCTTTCTTT. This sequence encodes CATSQGSNTEAFF.

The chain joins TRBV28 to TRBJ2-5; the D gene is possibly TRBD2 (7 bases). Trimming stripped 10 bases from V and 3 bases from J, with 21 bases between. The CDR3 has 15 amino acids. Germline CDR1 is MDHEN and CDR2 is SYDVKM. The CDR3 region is CAIHDMRGGKETQYF. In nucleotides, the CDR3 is TGTGCCATCCACGATATGAGGGGGGGGAAAGAGACCCAGTACTTC.

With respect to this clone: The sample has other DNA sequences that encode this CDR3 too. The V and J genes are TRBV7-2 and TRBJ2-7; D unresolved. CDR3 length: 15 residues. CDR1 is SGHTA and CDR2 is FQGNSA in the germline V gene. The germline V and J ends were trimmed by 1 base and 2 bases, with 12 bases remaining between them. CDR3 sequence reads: CASSLGQAPTYEQYF. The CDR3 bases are TGTGCCAGCAGCTTAGGTCAAGCCCCCACCTACGAGCAGTACTTC.

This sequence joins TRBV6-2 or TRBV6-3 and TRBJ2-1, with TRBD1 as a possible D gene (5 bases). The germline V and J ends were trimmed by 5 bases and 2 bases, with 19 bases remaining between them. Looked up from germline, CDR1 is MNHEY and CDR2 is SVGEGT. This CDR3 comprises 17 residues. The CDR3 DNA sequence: TGTGCCAGCAGTCCCGACACAGGACGCAGGGCCTACAATGAGCAGTTCTTC. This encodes CASSPDTGRRAYNEQFF.

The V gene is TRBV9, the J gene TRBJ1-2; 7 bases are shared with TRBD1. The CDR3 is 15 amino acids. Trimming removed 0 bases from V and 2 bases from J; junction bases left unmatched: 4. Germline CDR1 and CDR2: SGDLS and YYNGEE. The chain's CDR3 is CASSVEPGQNYGYTF. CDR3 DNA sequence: TGTGCCAGCAGCGTAGAGCCGGGACAGAACTATGGCTACACCTTC. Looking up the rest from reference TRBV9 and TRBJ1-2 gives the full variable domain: DSGVTQTPKHLITATGQRVTLRCSPRSGDLSVYWYQQSLDQGLQFLIQYYNGEERAKGNILERFSAQQFPDLHSELNLSSLELGDSALYFCASSVEPGQNYGYTFGSGTRLTVV.

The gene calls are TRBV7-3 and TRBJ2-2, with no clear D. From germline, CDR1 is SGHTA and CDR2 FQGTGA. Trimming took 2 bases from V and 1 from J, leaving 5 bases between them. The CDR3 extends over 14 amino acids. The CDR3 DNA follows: TGTGCCAGCAGCTTAGGCCGGAACACCGGGGAGCTGTTTTTT. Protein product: CASSLGRNTGELFF.

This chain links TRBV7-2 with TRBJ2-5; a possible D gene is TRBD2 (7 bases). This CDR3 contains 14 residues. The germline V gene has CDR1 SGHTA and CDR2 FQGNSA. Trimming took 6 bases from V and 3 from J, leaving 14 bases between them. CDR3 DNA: TGTGCCAGCAGTCAGAGGGGGGGAGAAGAGACCCAGTACTTC. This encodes CASSQRGGEETQYF.

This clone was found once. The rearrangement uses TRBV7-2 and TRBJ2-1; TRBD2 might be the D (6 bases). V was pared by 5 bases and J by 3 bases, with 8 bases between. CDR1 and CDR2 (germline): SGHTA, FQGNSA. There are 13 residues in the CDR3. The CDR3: CASSLTSYNEQFF. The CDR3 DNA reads TGTGCCAGCAGCCTGACTAGCTACAATGAGCAGTTCTTC. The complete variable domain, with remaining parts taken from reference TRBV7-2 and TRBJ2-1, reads GAGVSQSPSNKVTEKGKDVELRCDPISGHTALYWYRQSLGQGLEFLIYFQGNSAPDKSGLPSDRFSAERTGGSVSTLTIQRTQQEDSAVYLCASSLTSYNEQFFGPGTRLTVL.